One and the same sample provided the 22 T cell receptor beta chains below, sequenced in a study of Ad26.COV2.S vaccination and SARS-CoV-2 variants. Measured with immunoSEQ multiplex PCR; TCRdb has only the in-frame clones, and not every one. The sample records hundreds of thousands of clones, around nine tenths being singletons. This sample's treatment: 15 to 20 received Ad26.COV2.S at low or high dose, single or two shots; 5 received placebo; per-sample allocation not given. Sampling was performed 63 days after the first vaccine or placebo injection. Sequences were derived from peripheral blood, sampled in a trial of Ad26.COV2.S vaccine versus placebo. The receptors originated from a person between 18 and 59 years old who received the Ad26.COV2.S COVID-19 vaccine or a placebo.

The V gene is TRBV7-9, the J gene TRBJ1-5, with 12 bases lining up with TRBD1. The CDR3 contains 16 residues. V dropped 5 bases and J dropped 7; count of bases not matched to a gene: 9. Germline values: CDR1 SEHNR, CDR2 FQNEAQ (reference sequence). For the CDR3, the DNA is TGTGCCAGCAGCCAATCGGGACAGGGGGCAGAACAGCCCCAGCATTTT. Encoded protein: CASSQSGQGAEQPQHF.

The V call is TRBV9, the J call TRBJ1-1; 10 nucleotides align to TRBD1. The germline CDR1 and CDR2 sequences are SGDLS and YYNGEE. The J segment lost 1 base and the V segment lost 3 bases, leaving 3 bases of the junction unmatched. There are 15 residues in the CDR3. The CDR3 nucleotides read TGTGCCAGCAGCGCCCGGACAGGGGGGAACACTGAAGCTTTCTTT. Its translation is CASSARTGGNTEAFF.

The rearrangement joins TRBV2 to TRBJ1-6; 7 nucleotides align to TRBD1. Unmatched junction bases numbered 7, after V lost 4 bases and J lost 7 bases. This CDR3 contains 15 residues. Germline CDR1 SNHLY, CDR2 FYNNEI. The CDR3 loop reads CASSAQTGLNSPLHF. The CDR3 DNA reads TGTGCCAGCAGTGCCCAGACAGGGCTCAATTCACCCCTCCACTTT.

The chain has TRBV21-1 and TRBJ1-2; no check of the table's D call, TRBD1, against the DNA was made. TRBV21-1 is a pseudogene locus. The CDR3 extends over 15 amino acids. The CDR3: CASRTKGHGKWGYTF. The CDR3 coding sequence is TGTGCCAGCAGAACCAAGGGACACGGGAAGTGGGGCTACACCTTC.

The chain combines TRBV19 with TRBJ1-2; D remains ambiguous. CDR1 is LNHDA, CDR2 SQIVND, per germline (reference sequence). Trimming removed 6 bases at V and 4 bases at J, with 18 bases between. The CDR3 has 15 amino acids. The CDR3 nucleotides are TGTGCCAGTAGGGCCGACGGGATCAGCGGCTATGGCTACACCTTC. Translation gives CASRADGISGYGYTF.

V is TRBV13 and J is TRBJ2-5; D uncertain. Trimming pared 5 bases from V and 2 bases from J, leaving 12 bases between. The CDR3 sequence is 14 residues long. Germline V lookup: CDR1 PRHDT, CDR2 FYEKMQ (reference sequence). In nucleotides, the CDR3 is TGTGCCAGCAGCCCAGGAAACACTCAAGAGACCCAGTACTTC. Its protein is CASSPGNTQETQYF.

This clone occurred once. CDR3 loop: CASSLASPSGIDTQYF. DNA for the CDR3: TGTGCCAGCAGCTTAGCCTCTCCTTCGGGGATTGATACGCAGTATTTT. The J gene is TRBJ2-3, the V gene TRBV11-3, with D tentatively TRBD2 (5 bases). CDR1 and CDR2 (germline): SGHNT, YENEEA. The CDR3 loop spans 16 amino acids. The ends were cut back, 1 base at V and 6 bases at J, with 17 bases in the middle.

The rearrangement uses TRBV24-1 and TRBJ2-2; the match to TRBD2 covers 12 bases. The CDR3 covers 17 residues. CDR1 KGHDR and CDR2 SFDVKD come from the germline V gene. The V gene end was trimmed by 3 bases and the J gene end by 1 base; junction bases not matched to a gene: 2. Written as DNA, the CDR3 is TGTGCCACCAGTGATCCTAGCGGGGGGGAGAACACCGGGGAGCTGTTTTTT. Its translation is CATSDPSGGENTGELFF.

In DNA form, the CDR3 reads TGTGCCAGCAGCCCCTCTAGCGGGGGAGGGAATGAGCAGTTCTTC. This translates into CASSPSSGGGNEQFF. The J gene is TRBJ2-1, the V gene TRBV5-4; 10 bases fit TRBD2. CDR3 length equals 15 residues. Germline V gene data show CDR1 as SGHNT and CDR2 as YYREEE (reference sequence). V lost 4 bases, J lost 7 bases, and 8 bases stayed unmatched.

The chain is built from TRBV15 and TRBJ2-3; D possibly corresponds to TRBD2 (6 bases). Germline values: CDR1 LNHNV, CDR2 YYDKDF (reference sequence). V lost 0 bases and J 5 bases, leaving 12 bases between the germline ends. CDR3 length: 15 residues. Here the CDR3 reads CATSRDRGGLDTQYF. The CDR3 DNA is TGTGCCACCAGCAGAGATCGCGGAGGGTTAGATACGCAGTATTTT.

The chain is built from TRBV6-5 and TRBJ2-5; maybe TRBD1 (5 bases). Looked up from germline, CDR1 is MNHEY and CDR2 is SVGAGI. The CDR3 loop spans 13 amino acids. The V gene lost 2 bases and the J gene lost 5 bases, with 9 bases spanning the gap. As DNA, the CDR3 is TGTGCCAGCAGTTACGGCAGGGCTGAGACCCAGTACTTC. Translating gives CASSYGRAETQYF.

The chain is built from TRBV5-8 and TRBJ1-6; D is unresolved. This CDR3 is built from 15 residues. Trimming cost V 3 bases and J 5 bases, with 12 bases left between them. The V gene's germline CDR1 is SGHTS and CDR2 YDEGEE. The CDR3 here is CASSSLVMHNSPLHF. CDR3 sequence (DNA): TGTGCCAGCAGCTCCCTTGTTATGCATAATTCACCCCTCCACTTT.

The chain combines TRBV27 with TRBJ2-7; unclear D gene. CDR3 length equals 14 residues. V lost 3 bases and J lost 2, with 11 bases in between. CDR1 and CDR2 (germline): MNHEY, SMNVEV (reference sequence). DNA for the CDR3: TGTGCCAGCAGTTTGGGGTATCTCACCTACGAGCAGTACTTC. The encoded protein is CASSLGYLTYEQYF.

This chain uses TRBV9 with TRBJ1-6; D is unclear. Trimming took off 0 bases at V and 7 bases at J, with 14 bases between the two ends. The CDR3 loop spans 16 amino acids. CDR1 is SGDLS, CDR2 YYNGEE, per germline. The CDR3 loop is CASSVATGSPNSPLHF. The CDR3 bases are TGTGCCAGCAGCGTAGCTACGGGGTCCCCCAATTCACCCCTCCACTTT.

The chain combines TRBV6-2 or TRBV6-3 with TRBJ1-1, with unresolved D. The V gene lost 0 bases and the J gene lost 4 bases, with 6 bases spanning the gap. CDR3 length equals 13 residues. CDR1 is MNHEY and CDR2 is SVGEGT in the germline V gene. As DNA, the CDR3 is TGTGCCAGCAGTTACTCGGTAGGCACTGAAGCTTTCTTT. It specifies CASSYSVGTEAFF.

The J gene is TRBJ1-1, the V gene TRBV4-3, with D possibly matching TRBD1 (6 bases). The CDR3 is made up of 14 amino acids. Germline lookup yields CDR1 LGHNA and CDR2 YSLEER. Trimming took off 1 base at V and 3 bases at J, with 9 bases between the two ends. The CDR3 DNA reads TGCGCCAGCAGCCAAGGTCACAGGGACACTGAAGCTTTCTTT. Its protein product is CASSQGHRDTEAFF.

The chain recombines TRBV11-1 with TRBJ1-2; D remains unclear. In germline, CDR1 is SGHAT, CDR2 FQDESV (reference sequence). V was shortened by 5 bases and J by 3 bases, with 16 bases between the two germline ends. The CDR3 runs to 15 residues. The CDR3 here is CASSPEVDGYYGYTF. CDR3 in DNA: TGTGCCAGCAGCCCCGAAGTGGATGGTTACTATGGCTACACCTTC. The whole variable domain, filled in from reference TRBV11-1 and TRBJ1-2, reads EAEVAQSPRYKITEKSQAVAFWCDPISGHATLYWYRQILGQGPELLVQFQDESVVDDSQLPKDRFSAERLKGVDSTLKIQPAELGDSAMYLCASSPEVDGYYGYTFGSGTRLTVV.

V is TRBV9 and J is TRBJ1-2; no clear D gene. Germline CDR1 reads SGDLS; CDR2 reads YYNGEE. V lost 0 bases, J lost 0 bases, and 9 bases lay in between. This CDR3 comprises 15 residues. CDR3 coding DNA: TGTGCCAGCAGCGTAGGAGTCAGTACTAACTATGGCTACACCTTC. Protein product: CASSVGVSTNYGYTF.

This clone was detected only a few times. The chain recombines TRBV7-6 with TRBJ2-2; possible D gene TRBD2, 5 bases. Trimming removed 3 bases from V and 7 bases from J, with 6 bases in between. The germline V gene has CDR1 SGHVS and CDR2 FNYEAQ. The CDR3 runs 12 residues. CDR3 amino acids: CASSFTSGELFF. CDR3 DNA sequence: TGTGCCAGCAGCTTTACTAGCGGGGAGCTGTTTTTT. The full variable domain, in which reference TRBV7-6 and TRBJ2-2 provide the parts outside the CDR3, is GAGVSQSPRYKVTKRGQDVALRCDPISGHVSLYWYRQALGQGPEFLTYFNYEAQQDKSGLPNDRFSAERPEGSISTLTIQRTEQRDSAMYRCASSFTSGELFFGEGSRLTVL.

The genes are TRBV7-3 and TRBJ2-7; TRBD2 agrees at 9 bases. The CDR3 covers 14 residues. Looked up from germline, CDR1 is SGHTA and CDR2 is FQGTGA. V was pared by 3 bases and J by 3 bases, with 3 bases of the junction left unmatched. CDR3 bases: TGTGCCAGCAGCTTGAGCGGGGGGCTCTACGAGCAGTACTTC. This encodes CASSLSGGLYEQYF.

This chain connects TRBV11-2 to TRBJ2-3; unclear D gene. Looked up from germline, CDR1 is SGHAT and CDR2 is FQNNGV. V gave up 3 bases and J gave up 2 bases, with 12 bases separating them. The CDR3 covers 15 residues. The CDR3 DNA reads as TGTGCCAGCAGCTTTGTGGGGTTACCCACAGATACGCAGTATTTT. It encodes CASSFVGLPTDTQYF.

The rearrangement links TRBV6-6 to TRBJ1-4; maybe TRBD1 (6 bases). The germline V and J ends were trimmed by 10 bases and 7 bases, with 19 bases remaining between them. From germline, CDR1 is MNHNY and CDR2 SVGAGI (reference sequence). The CDR3 sequence is 14 residues long. In DNA form, the CDR3 reads TGTGCCACCGTATCCGGGGGCGCGAGTGAAAAACTGTTTTTT. Its translation: CATVSGGASEKLFF.